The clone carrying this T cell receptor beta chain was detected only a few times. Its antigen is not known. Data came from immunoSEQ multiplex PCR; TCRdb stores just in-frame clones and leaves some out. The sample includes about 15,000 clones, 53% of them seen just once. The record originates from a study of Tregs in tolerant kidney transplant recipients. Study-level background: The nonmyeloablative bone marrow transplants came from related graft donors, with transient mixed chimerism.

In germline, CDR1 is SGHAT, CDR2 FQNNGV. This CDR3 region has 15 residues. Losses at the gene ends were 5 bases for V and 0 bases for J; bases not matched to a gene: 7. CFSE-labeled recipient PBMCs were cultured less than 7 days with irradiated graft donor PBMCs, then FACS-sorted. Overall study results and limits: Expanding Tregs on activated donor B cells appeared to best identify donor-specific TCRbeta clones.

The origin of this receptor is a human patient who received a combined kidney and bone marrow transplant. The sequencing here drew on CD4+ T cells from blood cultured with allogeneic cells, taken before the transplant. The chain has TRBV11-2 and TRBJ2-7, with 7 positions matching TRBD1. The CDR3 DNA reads TGTGCCAGCAGCCGTCGACAGGGACCCTCCTACGAGCAGTACTTC. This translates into CASSRRQGPSYEQYF.